The T cell receptor (beta chain) under discussion was sequenced for a study of blood T cell repertoires in COVID-19. Germline CDR1 is SGHVS and CDR2 is FNYEAQ. J was trimmed by 0 bases and V by 9 bases; bases with no gene match: 4. This CDR3 is 14 amino acids long. TCRdb's copy holds only in-frame clones and misses some; the assay was immunoSEQ multiplex PCR. The profile shows fewer than 250,000 clones, 85% to 90% of them singletons. The clonotype comes from a woman aged 45-59 years with acute or convalescent COVID-19. The chain links TRBV7-6 to TRBJ2-2; 7 positions agree with TRBD1. The specimen was peripheral blood. CDR3 protein: CASRDSANTGELFF. The CDR3 DNA reads as TGTGCCAGTCGGGACAGCGCGAACACCGGGGAGCTGTTTTTT.